In its sample, the clone carrying this T cell receptor beta chain was seen once. Clones were read by immunoSEQ multiplex PCR, and TCRdb kept only the in-frame ones, dropping some. This sample has some 180,000 clones; 80% to 90% occur once, and the top ten carry around 0.5%. This record comes from a study of T cell responses to AZD1222 COVID-19 vaccine. Per the germline V gene, CDR1 is SGDLS and CDR2 is YYNGEE. V lost 0 bases and J 10 bases, leaving 17 bases between the germline ends. The length of the CDR3 is 15 residues. The chain carries TRBV9 and TRBJ1-3; D is unresolved. Sample: peripheral blood, taken on day 0 of AZD1222 vaccination. This TCR came from an adult in good health. The CDR3 sequence is CASSVDDRALGTIYF. CDR3 DNA: TGTGCCAGCAGCGTAGATGACCGAGCTTTGGGTACCATATATTTT.